These 31 T cell receptor beta chains came from one sample sequenced in a study of shared clonotypes between healthy human individuals. Libraries were prepared by immunoSEQ multiplex PCR; TCRdb keeps only in-frame clonotypes and omits some of them. The table records some 2,500,000 clones, 93% of them present only once. Sequenced material: naive CD4+ T cells from PBMCs. Sample subset: CD45RA+ positively selected. The receptor set was obtained from a man aged 18-30 years in good health. Some clones in this sample may be carry-over from other donors' samples.

This chain links TRBV2 with TRBJ1-1; a weak D match, TRBD1 (5 bases). Germline V lookup: CDR1 SNHLY, CDR2 FYNNEI. Trimming removed 7 bases at V and 3 bases at J, with 15 bases between. The CDR3 runs 14 residues. The CDR3 DNA reads as TGTGCCAGCACATTATCCGGGGGGGACACTGAAGCTTTCTTT. It encodes CASTLSGGDTEAFF.

This chain's CDR3 is CASSLPGGLLYGYTF. DNA for the CDR3: TGTGCCAGCAGCCTACCGGGAGGATTGCTCTATGGCTACACCTTC. V and J are TRBV14 and TRBJ1-2; D unclear. Trimming removed 4 bases from V and 4 bases from J, with 16 bases in between. Germline CDR1 and CDR2: SGHDN and FVKESK. The CDR3 is 15 amino acids.

The rearrangement uses TRBV2 and TRBJ2-7; 12 bases align to TRBD2. Germline trimming cut 8 bases from V and 3 bases from J; bases unmatched to any gene: 14. CDR1 is SNHLY, CDR2 FYNNEI, per germline. The CDR3 loop spans 17 amino acids. The CDR3, as DNA: TGTGCCAGCCGACTAGCGGGAGCGAGCTACGCCTACTACGAGCAGTACTTC. Translated: CASRLAGASYAYYEQYF.

The chain joins TRBV29-1 to TRBJ1-4; 10 bases align to TRBD1. J was trimmed by 5 bases and V by 6 bases; bases with no gene match: 9. Looked up from germline, CDR1 is SQVTM and CDR2 is ANQGSEA. The CDR3 contains 15 residues. The CDR3 DNA sequence: TGCAGCGTCGGCGGACAGGGGGGGATGAATGAAAAACTGTTTTTT. Translating it yields CSVGGQGGMNEKLFF.

This clone has only one observation. The CDR3 coding sequence is TGCGCCAGCAGCTCGGGTCGCGGGGGCTCCTACAATGAGCAGTTCTTC. Protein product: CASSSGRGGSYNEQFF. The rearrangement links TRBV5-1 to TRBJ2-1; 7 nucleotides align to TRBD2. The V gene end was trimmed by 3 bases and the J gene end by 0 bases; junction bases not matched to a gene: 6. In germline, CDR1 is SGHRS, CDR2 YFSETQ. This CDR3 contains 16 residues. Drawing the rest from reference TRBV5-1 and TRBJ2-1, the complete variable domain is KAGVTQTPRYLIKTRGQQVTLSCSPISGHRSVSWYQQTPGQGLQFLFEYFSETQRNKGNFPGRFSGRQFSNSRSEMNVSTLELGDSALYLCASSSGRGGSYNEQFFGPGTRLTVL.

Comments on this clone: Other DNA sequences in this specimen translate into the identical CDR3. The V call is TRBV7-2, the J call TRBJ2-7, with 10 bases aligning to TRBD1. This CDR3 is built from 16 residues. The V segment lost 1 base and the J segment 2 bases; nucleotides outside the gene matches: 5. The germline CDR1 and CDR2 sequences are SGHTA and FQGNSA. CDR3 DNA sequence: TGTGCCAGCAGCTTAGTGGGGACAGGGGTTCCCTACGAGCAGTACTTC. Translated, it gives CASSLVGTGVPYEQYF.

V gene TRBV6-1 combines with J gene TRBJ1-5; D is possibly TRBD1 (6 bases). Germline V gene lookup returns CDR1 MNHNS and CDR2 SASEGT. This CDR3 is 14 amino acids long. Trimming removed 3 bases at V and 3 bases at J, with 9 bases between. The CDR3 DNA reads TGTGCCAGCAGTGATAGGACAGTCAATCAGCCCCAGCATTTT. Translated: CASSDRTVNQPQHF.

The rearrangement uses TRBV18 and TRBJ2-6, with TRBD1 identical over 7 bases. Germline V gene data show CDR1 as KGHSH and CDR2 as LQKENI. Trimming removed 0 bases from V and 0 bases from J; junction bases left unmatched: 14. The CDR3 loop spans 21 amino acids. The CDR3 here is CASSPPGGVGQLISGANVLTF. CDR3 in DNA: TGTGCCAGCTCACCACCGGGTGGGGTGGGACAGCTAATCTCTGGGGCCAACGTCCTGACTTTC.

The chain has TRBV6-6 and TRBJ2-1; tentative D call: TRBD2 (6 bases). V was shortened by 8 bases and J by 6 bases, with 20 bases between the two germline ends. From germline, CDR1 is MNHNY and CDR2 SVGAGI (reference sequence). The CDR3 loop spans 15 amino acids. CDR3 region: CASFGLPSAGNEQFF. CDR3 coding DNA: TGTGCCAGCTTTGGGCTACCTAGCGCAGGCAATGAGCAGTTCTTC.

The J gene is TRBJ2-2, the V gene TRBV27, with a tentative D call TRBD1 (5 bases). This CDR3 has 13 residues. Looked up from germline, CDR1 is MNHEY and CDR2 is SMNVEV (reference sequence). The V end lost 2 bases, the J end lost 6 bases, and 7 bases lay between the germline ends. CDR3 loop: CASSLRGPGELFF. The CDR3 DNA reads TGTGCCAGCAGTTTAAGGGGCCCCGGGGAGCTGTTTTTT.

The CDR3 nucleotides read TGTGCCAGCAGCGTAGGGGACTCTGGAAACACCATATATTTT. It specifies CASSVGDSGNTIYF. This chain joins TRBV7-8 and TRBJ1-3; D may be TRBD1 (5 bases). Trimming took 5 bases from V and 0 from J, leaving 8 bases between them. The CDR3 runs 14 residues. The V gene's germline CDR1 is SGHVS and CDR2 FQNEAQ.

The CDR3 DNA reads TGTGCCAGTGACAGCCGGGGTGAATACGAGGGCTATGGCTACACCTTC. It yields the protein CASDSRGEYEGYGYTF. The chain uses TRBV28 and TRBJ1-2; D may be TRBD1 (5 bases). Germline values: CDR1 MDHEN, CDR2 SYDVKM. Trimming took off 9 bases at V and 4 bases at J, with 24 bases between the two ends. The CDR3 is 16 residues long.

For this clone: This specimen includes other DNA sequences encoding the same CDR3. J is TRBJ1-5 and V is TRBV5-1, with D possibly being TRBD1 (5 bases). CDR3 size: 15 residues. Germline V gene lookup returns CDR1 SGHRS and CDR2 YFSETQ. Trimming shortened V by 0 bases and J by 2 bases, and 9 bases separated the two germline ends. The CDR3 DNA reads as TGCGCCAGCAGCTTGGGGGGGTCGGGCAATCAGCCCCAGCATTTT. This gives the protein CASSLGGSGNQPQHF. Full variable domain (missing parts from reference TRBV5-1 and TRBJ1-5): KAGVTQTPRYLIKTRGQQVTLSCSPISGHRSVSWYQQTPGQGLQFLFEYFSETQRNKGNFPGRFSGRQFSNSRSEMNVSTLELGDSALYLCASSLGGSGNQPQHFGDGTRLSIL.

The CDR3: CANSPLTEGPYF. The CDR3 bases are TGTGCCAACTCCCCCCTAACGGAGGGTCCATACTTC. This rearrangement joins TRBV2 to TRBJ2-5, with D possibly being TRBD2 (6 bases). Germline V gene sequence: CDR1 SNHLY, CDR2 FYNNEI. V lost 10 bases and J lost 14, with 23 bases in between. The CDR3 is 12 residues long.

The chain carries TRBV28 and TRBJ1-2; no reliable D call. Trimming removed 5 bases at V and 8 bases at J, with 15 bases between. In germline, CDR1 is MDHEN, CDR2 SYDVKM. The CDR3 is made up of 13 amino acids. The CDR3 coding sequence is TGTGCCAGCAGTACCCCATTATCGGAAGGCTACACCTTC. Its translation: CASSTPLSEGYTF.

This chain links TRBV19 with TRBJ2-1; maybe TRBD1 (6 bases). The CDR3 is 14 residues long. V lost 5 bases and J lost 8, with 16 bases in between. Germline CDR1 and CDR2: LNHDA and SQIVND (reference sequence). The DNA for the CDR3 is TGTGCCAGTAGTCCTCTCGACAGGTCCGATGAGCAGTTCTTC. Translating gives CASSPLDRSDEQFF.

The rearrangement links TRBV28 to TRBJ2-3, with a weak D call TRBD1 (5 bases). V was clipped by 5 bases and J by 5 bases, with 11 bases between them. This CDR3 is 13 amino acids long. Germline loops: CDR1 MDHEN, CDR2 SYDVKM. The CDR3 protein is CASSPNRGDTQYF. CDR3 nucleotides: TGTGCCAGCAGTCCCAATAGGGGAGATACGCAGTATTTT.

Regarding this clone: A junction boundary mismatches the germline segment, possibly from a read error. The chain recombines TRBV5-4 with TRBJ1-3; 8 nucleotides match TRBD1. CDR3 length: 19 residues. CDR1 and CDR2 (germline): SGHNT, YYREEE (reference sequence). CDR3 bases: TGTGCCAGCAGCTTGGGGCGAGGTGGACAGGGAACTCTCGGAACCACCATATATTTT. Its translation: CASSLGRGGQGTLGTTIYF.

This sequence joins TRBV5-1 and TRBJ2-5; 10 bases fit TRBD2. V lost 1 base, J lost 5 bases, and 11 bases stayed unmatched. CDR1 is SGHRS, CDR2 YFSETQ, per germline. The CDR3 is 17 residues long. As DNA, the CDR3 is TGCGCCAGCAGCTTGTATGCTCTAGCGGGAGTTTACGAGACCCAGTACTTC. Its translation is CASSLYALAGVYETQYF.

This clone was counted only a few times. The chain combines TRBV6-6 with TRBJ2-2; no firm D call. With 6 bases removed from V and 2 bases from J, the gap between germline ends came to 16 bases. The germline V gene has CDR1 MNHNY and CDR2 SVGAGI (reference sequence). The CDR3 consists of 16 residues. The chain's CDR3 is CASSSYLQANTGELFF. CDR3 nucleotides: TGTGCCAGCAGCAGTTACTTGCAGGCAAACACCGGGGAGCTGTTTTTT.

This chain uses TRBV4-3 with TRBJ2-3; maybe TRBD1 (6 bases). The CDR3 has 14 amino acids. Germline CDR1 LGHNA, CDR2 YSLEER. V was clipped by 0 bases and J by 11 bases, with 15 bases between them. The CDR3 DNA is TGCGCCAGCAGCCAAGAACATGGCGACAGGTGGCAGTATTTT. Translated, it gives CASSQEHGDRWQYF.

This clone was counted a single time. The rearrangement joins TRBV10-3 to TRBJ2-1; TRBD1 aligns across 9 bases. The germline CDR1 and CDR2 sequences are ENHRY and SYGVKD. Trimming cost V 10 bases and J 10 bases; bases outside gene matches: 14. CDR3 length: 14 residues. The CDR3 protein is CATHLTGQGTEQFF. Here the CDR3 DNA reads TGTGCCACCCACCTGACCGGACAGGGGACGGAGCAGTTCTTC.

This rearrangement joins TRBV19 to TRBJ1-2; TRBD1 is a possible D gene (5 bases). The V and J ends lost 8 bases and 2 bases respectively, with 15 bases between them. The CDR3 runs to 14 residues. Per germline, CDR1 LNHDA and CDR2 SQIVND (reference sequence). The CDR3 reads CASCPRQGNYGYTF. The CDR3, as DNA: TGTGCCAGTTGCCCCAGGCAGGGCAACTATGGCTACACCTTC. The full variable domain, in which reference TRBV19 and TRBJ1-2 provide the parts outside the CDR3, is DGGITQSPKYLFRKEGQNVTLSCEQNLNHDAMYWYRQDPGQGLRLIYYSQIVNDFQKGDIAEGYSVSREKKESFPLTVTSAQKNPTAFYLCASCPRQGNYGYTFGSGTRLTVV.

This chain links TRBV29-1 with TRBJ2-5, with TRBD2 matching over 8 bases. Germline assignment: CDR1 SQVTM and CDR2 ANQGSEA. After removal of 4 bases from V and 5 bases from J, the junction contained 3 bases not matched to a gene. The CDR3 totals 12 residues. The CDR3 here is CSVGASGETQYF. CDR3 sequence (DNA): TGCAGCGTTGGTGCTAGCGGGGAGACCCAGTACTTC.

This clone was seen only once. The chain is built from TRBV15 and TRBJ2-2; no reliable D call. This CDR3 spans 17 amino acids. Trimming pared 2 bases from V and 0 bases from J, leaving 13 bases between. Germline CDR1 LNHNV, CDR2 YYDKDF (reference sequence). CDR3 residues: CATSRLGIASNTGELFF. CDR3 nucleotides: TGTGCCACCAGCAGATTAGGCATTGCCTCGAACACCGGGGAGCTGTTTTTT.

The chain recombines TRBV29-1 with TRBJ2-3; possibly TRBD2 for D (7 bases). Trimming left V 7 bases short and J 9 bases short, with 23 bases between. Germline lookup yields CDR1 SQVTM and CDR2 ANQGSEA. This CDR3 has 14 amino acids. CDR3 sequence (DNA): TGCAGCGATACCAAGGGAGGGGGTAGGGAGACGCAGTATTTT. Translated, it gives CSDTKGGGRETQYF.

About this clone: The same CDR3 arises from other DNA sequences in this sample as well. The chain recombines TRBV18 with TRBJ2-5; D possibly corresponds to TRBD1 (5 bases). Germline V gene lookup returns CDR1 KGHSH and CDR2 LQKENI. With 2 bases removed from V and 1 base from J, the gap between germline ends came to 5 bases. This CDR3 is built from 13 residues. The CDR3 DNA reads TGTGCCAGCTCACCAACAGGCCAAGAGACCCAGTACTTC. It translates to CASSPTGQETQYF.

This clone was seen a handful of times. This rearrangement joins TRBV10-3 to TRBJ1-3; D ambiguous. This CDR3 is 16 amino acids long. Germline CDR1 is ENHRY and CDR2 is SYGVKD. The V and J ends lost 0 bases and 0 bases respectively, with 9 bases between them. The DNA of the CDR3 is TGTGCCATCAGTGAGTCGGGTCGCCACTCTGGAAACACCATATATTTT. Protein: CAISESGRHSGNTIYF.

As to this clone: Other DNA sequences in the sample encode the same CDR3. The gene calls are TRBV4-3 and TRBJ1-4; 7 bases agree with TRBD1. The CDR3 sequence is 16 residues long. The V gene end was trimmed by 1 base and the J gene end by 2 bases; junction bases not matched to a gene: 4. Germline V gene lookup returns CDR1 LGHNA and CDR2 YSLEER. The CDR3 loop reads CASSQGNRGTNEKLFF. Written as DNA, the CDR3 is TGCGCCAGCAGCCAAGGAAACAGGGGCACTAATGAAAAACTGTTTTTT.

V gene TRBV5-8 combines with J gene TRBJ1-2; D possibly corresponds to TRBD1 (6 bases). This CDR3 spans 18 amino acids. Germline V gene sequence: CDR1 SGHTS, CDR2 YDEGEE. Trimming removed 3 bases from V and 0 bases from J, with 21 bases in between. The CDR3 region has the DNA TGTGCCAGCAGCTCAAATAGGGGGAGCGGAAACGCTAACTATGGCTACACCTTC. It specifies CASSSNRGSGNANYGYTF.

The rearrangement uses TRBV2 and TRBJ2-6; D is unclear. Germline CDR1 SNHLY, CDR2 FYNNEI. The V and J ends lost 1 base and 2 bases respectively, with 12 bases between them. The CDR3 is made up of 17 amino acids. CDR3 nucleotide sequence: TGTGCCAGCAGTGAAGGTATTCCGGGTGCTGGGGCCAACGTCCTGACTTTC. Protein product: CASSEGIPGAGANVLTF.